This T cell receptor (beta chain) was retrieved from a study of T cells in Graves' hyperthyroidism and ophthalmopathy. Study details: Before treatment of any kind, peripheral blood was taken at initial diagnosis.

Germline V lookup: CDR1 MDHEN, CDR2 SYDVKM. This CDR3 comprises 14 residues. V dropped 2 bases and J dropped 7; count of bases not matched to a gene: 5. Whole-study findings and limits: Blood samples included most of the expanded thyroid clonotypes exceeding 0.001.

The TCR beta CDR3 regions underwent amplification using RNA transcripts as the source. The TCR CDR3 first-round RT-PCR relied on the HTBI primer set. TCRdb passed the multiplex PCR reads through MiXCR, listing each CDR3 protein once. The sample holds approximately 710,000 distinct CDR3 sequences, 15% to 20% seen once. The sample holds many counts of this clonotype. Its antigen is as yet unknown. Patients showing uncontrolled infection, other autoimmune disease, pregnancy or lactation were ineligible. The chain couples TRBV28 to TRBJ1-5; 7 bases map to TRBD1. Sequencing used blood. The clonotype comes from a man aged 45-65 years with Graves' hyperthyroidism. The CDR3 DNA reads TGTGCCAGCAGTTTACCAGGGGGGGGACAGCCCCAGCATTTT. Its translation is CASSLPGGGQPQHF.